The 28 T cell receptor beta chains below were found in one sample sequenced in a study of OX40 agonist ivuxolimab in advanced cancers. The assay was immunoSEQ multiplex PCR, and TCRdb's table has in-frame clones only and misses some. The data contain about 50,000 clones, 70% to 90% of them seen just once; the ten biggest clones take up less than 0.75%. The sequences come from CD4+ or CD8+ T cells sorted from blood, collected in a trial of the OX40 agonist ivuxolimab. These receptors originate from an adult with an advanced solid tumor such as melanoma, head and neck, liver or kidney cancer.

This rearrangement joins TRBV6-1 to TRBJ2-3, with 8 bases aligning to TRBD1. Per germline, CDR1 MNHNS and CDR2 SASEGT. The CDR3 is 15 amino acids. The V and J ends lost 6 bases and 2 bases, in that order; junction bases with no gene match: 7. The CDR3 protein is CASSVDRVHTDTQYF. CDR3 DNA: TGTGCCAGCAGCGTGGACAGGGTACACACAGATACGCAGTATTTT.

The V and J genes are TRBV30 and TRBJ1-1, with D possibly being TRBD1 (5 bases). V was trimmed by 8 bases and J by 13 bases, leaving 17 bases between them. The CDR3 contains 10 residues. Germline CDR1 is GTSNPN and CDR2 is SVGIG (reference sequence). As DNA, the CDR3 is TGTGCCAGACAAGGGGAAAAGCTTTTCTTT. Residues: CARQGEKLFF.

V and J are TRBV10-2 and TRBJ2-3; 9 bases map to TRBD2. The trim removed 6 bases at V and 3 bases at J, leaving 13 bases unmatched. Germline V CDR1 and CDR2: WSHSY, SAAADI. The CDR3 spans 17 residues. CDR3 bases: TGCGCCAGCAGCGATCCCATAGCGGGAGTGAGGACAGATACGCAGTATTTT. It yields the protein CASSDPIAGVRTDTQYF.

The rearrangement uses TRBV19 and TRBJ2-7, with D maybe TRBD2 (6 bases). Deletions cut 2 bases from V and 0 bases from J, with 11 bases between. CDR3 length equals 15 residues. Germline V CDR1 and CDR2: LNHDA, SQIVND (reference sequence). CDR3 bases: TGTGCCAGTAGTATAACTCTAGCGCTCTCCTACGAGCAGTACTTC. Translation gives CASSITLALSYEQYF.

The genes are TRBV21-1 and TRBJ1-4. TRBV21-1 corresponds to a pseudogene. This CDR3 region has 19 residues. The CDR3 sequence is CASSKVAARNFATNEKLFF. The CDR3 DNA reads as TGTGCCAGCAGCAAAGTTGCAGCCCGAAACTTTGCAACTAATGAAAAACTGTTTTTT.

The V and J genes are TRBV21-1 and TRBJ2-5; the table's D call TRBD2 went unverified against the DNA. TRBV21-1 is a recognized pseudogene. The CDR3 extends over 13 amino acids. CDR3 region: CASSKVREGTQYF. The CDR3 DNA reads TGTGCCAGCAGCAAAGTACGAGAGGGGACCCAGTACTTC.

This sequence joins TRBV5-4 and TRBJ2-2; 8 bases match TRBD1. V lost 2 bases to trimming and J lost 3 bases; unmatched junction nucleotides: 3. Germline loops: CDR1 SGHNT, CDR2 YYREEE (reference sequence). This CDR3 is built from 15 residues. CDR3 nucleotide sequence: TGTGCCAGCAGCTTTCAGGGGGCGGACACCGGGGAGCTGTTTTTT. Translation gives CASSFQGADTGELFF.

The V call is TRBV11-2, the J call TRBJ1-4; D might be TRBD1 (5 bases). With 4 bases removed from V and 1 base from J, the gap between germline ends came to 13 bases. The CDR3 has 16 residues. CDR1 is SGHAT and CDR2 is FQNNGV in the germline V gene. The CDR3 spells CASSSDRGGTNEKLFF. The CDR3 coding sequence is TGTGCCAGCAGCTCCGACCGGGGGGGAACTAATGAAAAACTGTTTTTT.

This chain joins TRBV5-1 and TRBJ2-5, with D perhaps TRBD2 (7 bases). Trimming took 4 bases from V and 2 from J, leaving 15 bases between them. Germline V gives CDR1 SGHRS, CDR2 YFSETQ. The CDR3 sequence is 15 residues long. The CDR3 here is CASSRGRAAQETQYF. The CDR3 nucleotides are TGCGCCAGCAGCAGGGGGAGGGCGGCTCAAGAGACCCAGTACTTC.

The chain has TRBV13 and TRBJ2-7; 8 bases line up with TRBD2. The CDR3 covers 15 residues. Per the germline V gene, CDR1 is PRHDT and CDR2 is FYEKMQ (reference sequence). V gave up 4 bases and J gave up 3 bases; unmatched junction bases: 8. CDR3 coding DNA: TGTGCCAGCAGCTCCCGGGCTAGCGGGCGCTACGAGCAGTACTTC. This codes for CASSSRASGRYEQYF.

This chain uses TRBV7-8 with TRBJ2-1; 11 nucleotides match TRBD2. V dropped 2 bases and J dropped 9; count of bases not matched to a gene: 9. Germline V lookup: CDR1 SGHVS, CDR2 FQNEAQ. The CDR3 is made up of 16 amino acids. The CDR3 is CASSLSASGRLSEQFF. The CDR3 region has the DNA TGTGCCAGCAGCTTAAGCGCTAGCGGGAGGTTGAGTGAGCAGTTCTTC.

J is TRBJ2-7 and V is TRBV18, with no clear D. Germline V gives CDR1 KGHSH, CDR2 LQKENI. The CDR3 is 14 amino acids. V lost 3 bases and J 0 bases, leaving 9 bases between the germline ends. CDR3: CASSPRWSSYEQYF. Written as DNA, the CDR3 is TGTGCCAGCTCACCGCGATGGAGCTCCTACGAGCAGTACTTC.

As concerns this clone: At one boundary the junction diverges from the germline segment, which might be a read error. J is TRBJ2-1 and V is TRBV5-6; D not certain. The V gene's germline CDR1 is SGHDT and CDR2 YYEEEE. The length of the CDR3 is 15 residues. The CDR3 DNA sequence: TGTGCCAGCAGCAGGATGCACCTCTCCTACAATGGGCAGTTCTTC. Its translation: CASSRMHLSYNGQFF.

The CDR3 protein is CAWSVVGAAYNSPLHF. In DNA form, the CDR3 reads TGTGCCTGGAGTGTAGTCGGGGCAGCATATAATTCACCCCTCCACTTT. The chain joins TRBV30 to TRBJ1-6; TRBD1 is a possible D gene (5 bases). CDR1 and CDR2 from the germline V gene are GTSNPN and SVGIG (reference sequence). Trimming cost V 0 bases and J 4 bases, with 13 bases left between them. This CDR3 is 16 amino acids long.

This clone occurred once. The chain is built from TRBV11-2 and TRBJ1-1; D is possibly TRBD1 (6 bases). V dropped 1 base and J dropped 8 bases, with 14 bases sitting between them. The CDR3 has 14 amino acids. Looked up from germline, CDR1 is SGHAT and CDR2 is FQNNGV. The DNA for the CDR3 is TGTGCCAGCAGCTTAGGCGGTACAGGGCCAGAAGCTTTCTTT. Residues: CASSLGGTGPEAFF.

This clone was recorded only once. The chain has TRBV19 and TRBJ2-7, with 9 bases matching TRBD2. The CDR3 consists of 14 residues. Germline-derived CDR1 and CDR2 are LNHDA and SQIVND (reference sequence). Trimming removed 4 bases from V and 6 bases from J; junction bases left unmatched: 7. In DNA form, the CDR3 reads TGTGCCAGTAGTACCGGGACTAGCTTCGTCGAGCAGTACTTC. Its protein is CASSTGTSFVEQYF.

The chain recombines TRBV2 with TRBJ2-3; D is uncertain. Trimming shortened V by 5 bases and J by 4 bases, and 7 bases separated the two germline ends. CDR1 SNHLY and CDR2 FYNNEI come from the germline V gene. The CDR3 contains 12 residues. The CDR3 sequence is CASSLWPDTQYF. The CDR3 nucleotides are TGTGCCAGCAGTTTGTGGCCAGATACGCAGTATTTT.

The V gene is TRBV30, the J gene TRBJ1-5, with D tentatively TRBD1 (6 bases). Germline assignment: CDR1 GTSNPN and CDR2 SVGIG (reference sequence). The ends were cut back, 4 bases at V and 0 bases at J, with 10 bases in the middle. This CDR3 spans 14 amino acids. In nucleotides, the CDR3 is TGTGCCTGGACAACAGGGAATAGCAATCAGCCCCAGCATTTT. The encoded protein is CAWTTGNSNQPQHF.

CDR3 sequence: CASSSTAVGTLGAKNIQYF. CDR3 bases: TGTGCCAGCAGCAGCACCGCCGTCGGGACTCTCGGGGCCAAAAACATTCAGTACTTC. The rearrangement links TRBV21-1 to TRBJ2-4; the table names TRBD2, a call not compared with the DNA. TRBV21-1 is shown as a pseudogene. The CDR3 is 19 residues long.

CDR3 coding DNA: TGCAGCGCCCGTACTGGCGGCGCCTACGAGCAGTACTTC. Encoded protein: CSARTGGAYEQYF. The chain has TRBV29-1 and TRBJ2-7; D gene ambiguous. Trimming shortened V by 7 bases and J by 2 bases, and 15 bases separated the two germline ends. The CDR3 is 13 amino acids. Per germline, CDR1 SQVTM and CDR2 ANQGSEA.

The gene calls are TRBV28 and TRBJ2-7; 7 bases match TRBD1. Germline V gene lookup returns CDR1 MDHEN and CDR2 SYDVKM. V gave up 4 bases and J gave up 0 bases; unmatched junction bases: 9. The CDR3 is made up of 16 amino acids. The DNA for the CDR3 is TGTGCCAGCAGTTACACAGGGGTGCCCTCCTCCTACGAGCAGTACTTC. This translates into CASSYTGVPSSYEQYF.

The rearrangement uses TRBV7-9 and TRBJ1-5; D is unclear. This CDR3 comprises 12 residues. In germline, CDR1 is SEHNR, CDR2 FQNEAQ (reference sequence). Trimming stripped 1 base from V and 5 bases from J, with 3 bases between. The DNA for the CDR3 is TGTGCCAGCAGCTTAGGGGATCAGCCCCAGCATTTT. Protein sequence: CASSLGDQPQHF. The complete variable domain, with remaining parts taken from reference TRBV7-9 and TRBJ1-5, reads DTGVSQNPRHKITKRGQNVTFRCDPISEHNRLYWYRQTLGQGPEFLTYFQNEAQLEKSRLLSDRFSAERPKGSFSTLEIQRTEQGDSAMYLCASSLGDQPQHFGDGTRLSIL.

The chain couples TRBV11-2 to TRBJ2-7, with D possibly TRBD2 on 6 matching bases. Trimming took 1 base from V and 4 from J, leaving 14 bases between them. Germline assignment: CDR1 SGHAT and CDR2 FQNNGV. The CDR3 spans 15 residues. CDR3 sequence (DNA): TGTGCCAGCAGCTTAGCGCTGGGGAGGTCTTACGAGCAGTACTTC. This codes for CASSLALGRSYEQYF. Full variable domain (remainder filled in from reference TRBV11-2 and TRBJ2-7): EAGVAQSPRYKIIEKRQSVAFWCNPISGHATLYWYQQILGQGPKLLIQFQNNGVVDDSQLPKDRFSAERLKGVDSTLKIQPAKLEDSAVYLCASSLALGRSYEQYFGPGTRLTVT.

DNA of the CDR3: TGTGCCAGCAGCTTAGGATCGCGAGAGCAGTACTTC. This translates into CASSLGSREQYF. The genes are TRBV11-2 and TRBJ2-7; the D is unclear. The germline gives CDR1 SGHAT, CDR2 FQNNGV. V was pared by 1 base and J by 7 bases, with 8 bases between. The CDR3 totals 12 residues. Using reference TRBV11-2 and TRBJ2-7 for the parts outside the CDR3, the full variable domain is EAGVAQSPRYKIIEKRQSVAFWCNPISGHATLYWYQQILGQGPKLLIQFQNNGVVDDSQLPKDRFSAERLKGVDSTLKIQPAKLEDSAVYLCASSLGSREQYFGPGTRLTVT.

The chain uses TRBV2 and TRBJ2-1, with unresolved D. Germline V CDR1 and CDR2: SNHLY, FYNNEI. Trimming shortened V by 6 bases and J by 8 bases, and 23 bases separated the two germline ends. The CDR3 consists of 16 residues. In nucleotides, the CDR3 is TGTGCCAGCAGCCATATCAGACCCCTACACTCCGATGAGCAGTTCTTC. It yields the protein CASSHIRPLHSDEQFF.

The chain carries TRBV6-5 and TRBJ2-5; D is undetermined. Germline values: CDR1 MNHEY, CDR2 SVGAGI. V gave up 6 bases and J gave up 5 bases, with 4 bases separating them. CDR3 size: 10 residues. CDR3 nucleotides: TGTGCCAGCAGAGGGGAGACCCAGTACTTC. Translating gives CASRGETQYF.

The rearrangement uses TRBV28 and TRBJ2-2; the D call may be TRBD1 or TRBD2 (5 bases each). V gave up 7 bases and J gave up 8 bases, with 17 bases separating them. The V gene's germline CDR1 is MDHEN and CDR2 SYDVKM. The CDR3 is 14 amino acids. The CDR3 loop reads CASTSGVNRGELFF. CDR3 bases: TGTGCCAGCACCTCCGGGGTCAACAGGGGGGAGCTGTTTTTT.

The chain has TRBV2 and TRBJ1-2; no firm D call. The CDR3 contains 15 residues. CDR1 is SNHLY, CDR2 FYNNEI, per germline. Trimming took 0 bases from V and 8 from J, leaving 16 bases between them. CDR3 sequence reads: CASSEARRPLEGYTF. As DNA, the CDR3 is TGTGCCAGCAGTGAAGCTCGGCGGCCTCTCGAGGGCTACACCTTC. Using reference TRBV2 and TRBJ1-2 for the parts outside the CDR3, the full variable domain is EPEVTQTPSHQVTQMGQEVILRCVPISNHLYFYWYRQILGQKVEFLVSFYNNEISEKSEIFDDQFSVERPDGSNFTLKIRSTKLEDSAMYFCASSEARRPLEGYTFGSGTRLTVV.